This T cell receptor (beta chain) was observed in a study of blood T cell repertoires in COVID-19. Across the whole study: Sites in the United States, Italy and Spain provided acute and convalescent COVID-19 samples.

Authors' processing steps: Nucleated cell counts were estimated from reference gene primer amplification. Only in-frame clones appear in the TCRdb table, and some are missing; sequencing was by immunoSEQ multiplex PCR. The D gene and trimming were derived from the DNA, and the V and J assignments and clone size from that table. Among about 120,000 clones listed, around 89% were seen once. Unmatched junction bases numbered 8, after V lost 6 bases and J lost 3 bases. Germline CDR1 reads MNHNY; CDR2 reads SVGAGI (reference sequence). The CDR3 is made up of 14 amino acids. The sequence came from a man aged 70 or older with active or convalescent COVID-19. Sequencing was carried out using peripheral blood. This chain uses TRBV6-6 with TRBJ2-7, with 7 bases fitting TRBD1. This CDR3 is CASSYRGNDYEQYF. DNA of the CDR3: TGTGCCAGCAGCTACAGGGGAAATGACTACGAGCAGTACTTC.